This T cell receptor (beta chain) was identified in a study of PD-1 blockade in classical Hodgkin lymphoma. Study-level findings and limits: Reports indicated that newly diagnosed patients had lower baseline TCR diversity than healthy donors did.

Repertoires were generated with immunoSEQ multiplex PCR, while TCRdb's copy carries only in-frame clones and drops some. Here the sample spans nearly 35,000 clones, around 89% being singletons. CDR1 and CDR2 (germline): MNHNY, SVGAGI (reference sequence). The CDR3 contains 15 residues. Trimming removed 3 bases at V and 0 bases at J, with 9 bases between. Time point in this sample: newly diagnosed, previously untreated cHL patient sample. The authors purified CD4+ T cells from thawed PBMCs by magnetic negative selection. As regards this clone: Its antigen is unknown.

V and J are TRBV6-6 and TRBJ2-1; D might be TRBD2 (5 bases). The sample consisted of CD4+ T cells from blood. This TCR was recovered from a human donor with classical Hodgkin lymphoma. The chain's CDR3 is CASSYVGSSYNEQFF. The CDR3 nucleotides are TGTGCCAGCAGTTATGTAGGGAGCTCCTACAATGAGCAGTTCTTC.